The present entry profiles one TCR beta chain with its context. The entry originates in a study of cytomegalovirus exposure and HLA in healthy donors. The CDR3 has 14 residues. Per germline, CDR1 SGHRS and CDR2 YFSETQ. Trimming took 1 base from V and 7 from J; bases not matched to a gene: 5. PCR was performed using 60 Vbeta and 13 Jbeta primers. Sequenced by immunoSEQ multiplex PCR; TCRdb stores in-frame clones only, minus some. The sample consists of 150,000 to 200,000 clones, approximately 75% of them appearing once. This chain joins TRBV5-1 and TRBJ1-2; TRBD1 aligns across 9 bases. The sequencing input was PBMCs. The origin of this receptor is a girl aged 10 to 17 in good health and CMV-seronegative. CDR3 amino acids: CASSLSRTGAGYTF. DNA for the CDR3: TGCGCCAGCAGCTTGTCAAGGACAGGGGCTGGCTACACCTTC.